This T cell receptor (beta chain) was sequenced in a study of T cell repertoires in cytomegalovirus infection. Across the study: A matching HLA type, together with CMV infection, was signaled by public TCR beta signatures. Whole-study findings and limits: Cumulative public TCR beta family frequency identified CMV carriers with the relevant HLA. There were HLA-C-restricted CMV-specific TCR beta clonotypes dominating the ex vivo response.

Using its own MiXCR run on the reads, TCRdb lists one record per CDR3 protein. The table has some 900,000 distinct CDR3 sequences, about 30% seen once. J gave up 4 bases and V 3 bases, and 4 bases lay outside the gene matches. CDR1 MGHRA and CDR2 YSYEKL come from the germline V gene. This CDR3 has 14 amino acids. As concerns this clonotype: The target antigen is unknown.

This sequence was found in a human donor in good health (CMV status not recorded). Some clones in this sample may be carry-over from other donors' samples. V is TRBV4-1 and J is TRBJ1-1; 8 bases are a match to TRBD1. The sequences come from cultured CD8+ T cells from PBMCs, collected from culture after CMV antigen stimulation. CDR3 loop: CASSHLQGATEAFF. CDR3 DNA sequence: TGCGCCAGCAGCCATCTTCAGGGGGCCACTGAAGCTTTCTTT.